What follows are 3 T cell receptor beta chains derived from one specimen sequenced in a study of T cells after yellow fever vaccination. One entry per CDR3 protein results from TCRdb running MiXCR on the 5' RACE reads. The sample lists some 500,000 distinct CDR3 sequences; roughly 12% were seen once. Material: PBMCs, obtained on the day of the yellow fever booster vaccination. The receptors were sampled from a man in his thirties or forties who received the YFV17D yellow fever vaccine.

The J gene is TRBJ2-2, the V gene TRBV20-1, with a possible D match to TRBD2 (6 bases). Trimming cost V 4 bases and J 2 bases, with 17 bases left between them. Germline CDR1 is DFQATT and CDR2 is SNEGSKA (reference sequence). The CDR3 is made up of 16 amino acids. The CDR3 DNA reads TGCAGTGCTACTTCCCCGGGACTCCAAAACACCGGGGAGCTGTTTTTT. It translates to CSATSPGLQNTGELFF.

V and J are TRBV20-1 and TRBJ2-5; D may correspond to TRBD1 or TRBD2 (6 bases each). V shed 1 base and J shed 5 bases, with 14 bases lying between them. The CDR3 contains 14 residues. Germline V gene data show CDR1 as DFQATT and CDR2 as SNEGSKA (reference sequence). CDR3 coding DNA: TGCAGTGCTAGAGTAGGGGGGATGTTCGAGACCCAGTACTTC. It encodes CSARVGGMFETQYF.

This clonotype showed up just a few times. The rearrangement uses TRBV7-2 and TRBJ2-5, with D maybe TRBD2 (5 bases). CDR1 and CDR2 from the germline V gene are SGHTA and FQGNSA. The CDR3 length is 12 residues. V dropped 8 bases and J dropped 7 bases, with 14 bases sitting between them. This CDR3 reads CASGSRAGTQYF. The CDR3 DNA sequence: TGTGCCAGCGGATCCCGGGCGGGGACCCAGTACTTC.